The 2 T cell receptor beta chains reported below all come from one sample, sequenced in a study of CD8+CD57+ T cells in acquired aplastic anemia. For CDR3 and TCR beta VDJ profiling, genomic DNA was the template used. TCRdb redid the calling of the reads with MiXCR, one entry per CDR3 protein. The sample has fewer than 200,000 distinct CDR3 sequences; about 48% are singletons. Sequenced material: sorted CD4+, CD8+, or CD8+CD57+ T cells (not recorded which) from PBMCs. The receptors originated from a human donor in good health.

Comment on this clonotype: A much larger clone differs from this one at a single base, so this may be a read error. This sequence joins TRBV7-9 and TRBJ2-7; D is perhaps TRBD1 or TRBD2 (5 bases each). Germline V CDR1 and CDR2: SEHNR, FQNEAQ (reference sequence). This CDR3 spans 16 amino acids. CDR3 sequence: CASSLAGRESSYERYF. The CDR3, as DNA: TGTGCCAGCAGCTTAGCTGGCAGGGAGAGCTCCTACGAGCGGTACTTC.

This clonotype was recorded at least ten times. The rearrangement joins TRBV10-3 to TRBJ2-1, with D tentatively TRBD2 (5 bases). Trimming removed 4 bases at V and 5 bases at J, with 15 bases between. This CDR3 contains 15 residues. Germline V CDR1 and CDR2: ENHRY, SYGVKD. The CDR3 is CAISGGEVGDNEQFF. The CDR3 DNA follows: TGTGCCATCAGTGGGGGAGAGGTCGGGGACAATGAGCAGTTCTTC.